This TCR beta chain is drawn from a study of CD8 T cells in ankylosing spondylitis. Whole-study findings and limits: CD8+ by phenotype, disease-linked clones were relatively rare in peripheral blood. For ankylosing spondylitis blood, a TCR beta motif of 7 to 9 highly homologous variants appeared characteristic. Matched ankylosing spondylitis synovial fluid reportedly showed significant enrichment of disease-linked clones. Existing reports had already noted some motif variants in reactive arthritis synovial fluid and blood.

TCRdb called the 5' RACE reads again in MiXCR, with one record for every CDR3 protein. The sample carries 100,000 to 150,000 distinct CDR3 sequences, 15% to 20% recorded once. Germline V CDR1 and CDR2: MDHEN, SYDVKM. With V trimmed by 6 bases and J by 8 bases, 8 bases remained unmatched. The CDR3 consists of 14 residues. Worth noting for this clonotype: Its antigen is not identified.

The chain uses TRBV28 and TRBJ1-4, with TRBD1 matching over 8 bases. Sequencing was done on a sample of blood, either unsorted or a sorted T cell fraction (not recorded which). The sequence came from a male donor with ankylosing spondylitis. The CDR3 nucleotides read TGTGCCAGCAGCCTATCCGGGACAGGCGAAAAACTGTTTTTT. Its translation is CASSLSGTGEKLFF.